The clone carrying this T cell receptor beta chain has just a few counts. Its matching antigen is unknown. These data belong to a study of blood T cells in healthy people across ages. Study summary: For every two T cells, template switching captured about one barcoded beta molecule. Study-wide results and limits: More naive CD4+ cells and higher diversity marked long-lived donors relative to aged donors. Roughly linearly, TCR beta diversity per million T cells fell as age increased.

V was clipped by 2 bases and J by 3 bases, with 14 bases between them. CDR3 size: 16 residues. Alongside a J-beta primer mix, a sample-barcoded 5' primer served in a second PCR lasting about 7 to 12 cycles. Each CDR3 protein is one row after TCRdb ran MiXCR on the 5' RACE reads. The data contain around 1,600,000 distinct CDR3 sequences, roughly 43% of them singletons. The V gene is TRBV12-3 or TRBV12-4, the J gene TRBJ2-4; D tentatively reads TRBD1 or TRBD2 (5 bases each). Sequencing was performed on blood. This receptor was obtained from a woman between 18 and 29 years old in good health. Here the CDR3 DNA reads TGTGCCAGCAGTTTAACTGGGGACCACCGCAAAAACATTCAGTACTTC. Translating gives CASSLTGDHRKNIQYF.